Listed below are T cell receptor beta chains from one sample, sequenced in a study of cytomegalovirus exposure and HLA in healthy donors. TCRdb's table, derived via immunoSEQ multiplex PCR, lists solely in-frame clones and lacks some. Seen here are roughly 220,000 clones, approximately 68% observed once, and the top ten hold roughly 2%. Sequenced material: PBMCs. Receptors originate from a woman aged 25 to 39 in good health and CMV-seronegative. CDR3s include the opening cysteine and the closing phenylalanine or tryptophan. D genes are given only for firm matches.

j_gene | d_gene | v_gene | CDR3aa
TRBJ1-5 | NA | TRBV28 | CASSPTGSSNQPQHF
TRBJ1-3 | NA | TRBV13 | CASSLFGGGGNTIYF
TRBJ1-1 | NA | TRBV27 | CASSLIAWATEAFF
TRBJ2-5 | TRBD2 | TRBV7-8 | CASSDPTAGLVQETQYF
TRBJ1-2 | NA | TRBV29-1 | CSVEDDRGPAF
TRBJ2-7 | NA | TRBV27 | CASSTTGPYSYEQYF
TRBJ1-2 | NA | TRBV27 | CASSLSGRPGQNSYTF
TRBJ2-7 | NA | TRBV7-6 | CASSPDTFAYEQYF
TRBJ2-7 | TRBD2 | TRBV15 | CATAAGGTSPEQYF
TRBJ2-1 | TRBD1 | TRBV2 | CASTRDRGNGEQFF
TRBJ2-1 | NA | TRBV7-9 | CASSPQGFTYNEQFF
TRBJ2-5 | NA | TRBV7-9 | CASSLQGNQETQYF
TRBJ2-7 | NA | TRBV27 | CASSLSMDIRSSYEQYF
TRBJ1-6 | NA | TRBV2 | CASRGSGNLYNSPLHF
TRBJ2-1 | TRBD2 | TRBV7-2 | CASSSSGSLYNEQFF
NA | TRBD1 | TRBV5-4 | CASSPTGAYEQYF
TRBJ2-5 | NA | TRBV6-5 | CASSSDFQETQYF
TRBJ2-1 | TRBD2 | TRBV7-3 | CASSLRTSENEQFF
NA | NA | TRBV7-3 | CASSLNPGDYEQYF
TRBJ1-1 | NA | TRBV5-1 | CASTDKAEAFF
TRBJ1-4 | NA | TRBV9 | CASSVGRGHGSSGEKLFF
TRBJ1-2 | TRBD1 | TRBV7-6 | CASSRGTAYGYTF
TRBJ2-3 | NA | TRBV2 | CASIARQALSSTDAQYF
TRBJ2-5 | TRBD2 | TRBV7-6 | CASSFEFSGVRETQYF
TRBJ1-1 | NA | TRBV30 | CAWSRGKGNTEAFF
TRBJ2-4 | TRBD1 | TRBV6-1 | CASSENLGQGANIQYF
TRBJ2-3 | NA | TRBV7-9 | CASSLSTDTQYF
TRBJ1-1 | NA | TRBV5-1 | CASSFRGTNTEAFF
TRBJ2-1 | TRBD2 | TRBV7-9 | CASRPPVLAAKEQFF
TRBJ1-1 | NA | TRBV7-9 | CASSLFTANTEAFF
TRBJ2-5 | TRBD1 | TRBV30 | CAWSNTGGSYF
TRBJ2-3 | TRBD2 | TRBV9 | CASSQTSAGGFTDTQYF
TRBJ1-1 | NA | TRBV4-2 | CASSLDRLEAFF
NA | TRBD2 | TRBV10-3 | CAITMRLAGDGYEQYF
TRBJ1-5 | NA | TRBV12-5 | CASGLVLGRDSNQPQHF
TRBJ1-1 | TRBD1 | TRBV2 | CASEDRGSEAFF
TRBJ2-1 | NA | TRBV6-6 | CASSYGGLNEQFF
TRBJ2-1 | NA | TRBV4-1 | CASSQDREAYNEQFF
TRBJ1-1 | NA | TRBV19 | CASSIGQPYTEAFF
TRBJ2-2 | TRBD2 | TRBV11-2 | CASSKRRSSGRSGELFF
TRBJ2-5 | NA | TRBV11-3 | CASSLRGETQYF
TRBJ2-5 | TRBD2 | TRBV5-1 | CASSLSSGRLETQYF
NA | TRBD2 | TRBV9 | CASSGRTSGYEQYF
TRBJ2-5 | NA | TRBV7-9 | CASSLVSAGLKETQYF
TRBJ1-6 | TRBD1 | TRBV5-4 | CASSFSSTGAYSPLHF
TRBJ1-5 | TRBD1 | TRBV7-2 | CASSLGQGASQPQHF
TRBJ2-1 | NA | TRBV7-9 | CSSSLDQVEQFF
TRBJ1-6 | NA | TRBV5-6 | CASSLRSTSSYNSPLHF
TRBJ1-5 | NA | TRBV27 | CASSLIRGQPQHF
TRBJ1-1 | TRBD1 | TRBV6-5 | CASRQGSEDTEAFF
TRBJ1-1 | NA | TRBV5-6 | CASINGGGGGTEAFF
TRBJ1-3 | TRBD1 | TRBV11-2 | CASCRDRGRSGNTIYF
TRBJ2-2 | TRBD2 | TRBV2 | CASSVDRVGGYTGELFF
TRBJ2-5 | NA | TRBV7-6 | CASSLVSAGLKETQYF
TRBJ2-5 | NA | TRBV5-1 | CASSTEGAQETQYF
TRBJ1-2 | NA | TRBV6-5 | CASSYSAGIYGYTF
TRBJ2-6 | NA | TRBV7-2 | CASSPQVSGANVLTF
NA | TRBD1 | TRBV12-5 | CASGPGTASYEQYF
TRBJ1-2 | NA | TRBV6-1 | CASSYQGYGYTF